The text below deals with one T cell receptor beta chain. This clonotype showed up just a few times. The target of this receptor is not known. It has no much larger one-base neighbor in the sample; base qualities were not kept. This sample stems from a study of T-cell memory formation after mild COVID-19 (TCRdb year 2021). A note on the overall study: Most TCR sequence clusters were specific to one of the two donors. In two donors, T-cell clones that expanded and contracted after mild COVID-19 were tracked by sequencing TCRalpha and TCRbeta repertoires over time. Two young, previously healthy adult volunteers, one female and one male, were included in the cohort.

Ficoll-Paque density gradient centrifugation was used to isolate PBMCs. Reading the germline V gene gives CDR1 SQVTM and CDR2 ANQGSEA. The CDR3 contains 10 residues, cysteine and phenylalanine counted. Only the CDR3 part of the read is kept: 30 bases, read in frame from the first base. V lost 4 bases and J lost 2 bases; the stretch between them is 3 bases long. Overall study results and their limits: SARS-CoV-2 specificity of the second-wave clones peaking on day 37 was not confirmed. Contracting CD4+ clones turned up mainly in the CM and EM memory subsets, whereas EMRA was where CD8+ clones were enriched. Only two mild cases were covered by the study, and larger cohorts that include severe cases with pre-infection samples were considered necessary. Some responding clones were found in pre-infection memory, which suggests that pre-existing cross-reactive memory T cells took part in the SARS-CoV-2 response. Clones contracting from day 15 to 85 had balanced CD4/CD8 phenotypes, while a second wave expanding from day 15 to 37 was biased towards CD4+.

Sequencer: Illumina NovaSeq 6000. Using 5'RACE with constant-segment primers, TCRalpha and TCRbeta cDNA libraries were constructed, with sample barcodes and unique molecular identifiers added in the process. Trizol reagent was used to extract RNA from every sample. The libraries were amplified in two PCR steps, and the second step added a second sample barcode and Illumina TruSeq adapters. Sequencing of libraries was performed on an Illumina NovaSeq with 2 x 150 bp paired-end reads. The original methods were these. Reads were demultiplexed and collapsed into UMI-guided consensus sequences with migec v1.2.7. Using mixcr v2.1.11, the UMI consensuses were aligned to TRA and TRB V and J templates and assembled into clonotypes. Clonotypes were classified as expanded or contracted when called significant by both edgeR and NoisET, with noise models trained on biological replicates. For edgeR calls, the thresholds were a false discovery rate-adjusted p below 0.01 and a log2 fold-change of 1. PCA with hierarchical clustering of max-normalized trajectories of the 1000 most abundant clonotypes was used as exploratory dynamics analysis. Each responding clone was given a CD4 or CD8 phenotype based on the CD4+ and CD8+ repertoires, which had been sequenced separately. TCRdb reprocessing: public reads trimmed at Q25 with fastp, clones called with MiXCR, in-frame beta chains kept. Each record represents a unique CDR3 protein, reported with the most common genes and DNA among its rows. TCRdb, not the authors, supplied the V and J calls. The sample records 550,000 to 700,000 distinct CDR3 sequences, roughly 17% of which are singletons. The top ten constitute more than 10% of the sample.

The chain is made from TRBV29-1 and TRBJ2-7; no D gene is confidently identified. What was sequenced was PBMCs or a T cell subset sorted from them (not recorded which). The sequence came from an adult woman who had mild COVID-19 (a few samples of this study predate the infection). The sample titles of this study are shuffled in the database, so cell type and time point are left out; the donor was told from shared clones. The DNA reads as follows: TGCAGCGTTGGAACCTACGAGCAGTACTTC. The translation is CSVGTYEQYF.